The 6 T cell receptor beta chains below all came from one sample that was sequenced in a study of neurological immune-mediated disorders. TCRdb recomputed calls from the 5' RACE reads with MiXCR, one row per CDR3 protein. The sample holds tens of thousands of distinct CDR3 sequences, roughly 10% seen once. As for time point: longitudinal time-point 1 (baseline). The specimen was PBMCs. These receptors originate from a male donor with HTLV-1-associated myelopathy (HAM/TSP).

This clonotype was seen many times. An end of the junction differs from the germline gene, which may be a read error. The CDR3 coding sequence is TGCAGTGCTACCAATCTTTTGAATAGCGGATGCCTCTTC. Encoded protein: CSATNLLNSGCLF. The chain joins TRBV20-1 to TRBJ2-7; D is possibly TRBD2 (6 bases). The germline V gene has CDR1 DFQATT and CDR2 SNEGSKA (reference sequence). This CDR3 has 13 residues.

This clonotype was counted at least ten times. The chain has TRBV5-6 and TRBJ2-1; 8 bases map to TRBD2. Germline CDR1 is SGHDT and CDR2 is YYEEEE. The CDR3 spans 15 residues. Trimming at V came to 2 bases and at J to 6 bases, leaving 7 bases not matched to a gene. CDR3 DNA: TGTGCCAGCAGCTTCGGGGGGGGGGCGCGCAATGAGCAGTTCTTC. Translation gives CASSFGGGARNEQFF.

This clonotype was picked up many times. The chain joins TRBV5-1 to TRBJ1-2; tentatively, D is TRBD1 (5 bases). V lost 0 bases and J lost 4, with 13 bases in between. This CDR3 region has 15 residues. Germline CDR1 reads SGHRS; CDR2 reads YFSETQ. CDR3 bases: TGCGCCAGCAGCTTGGGGGGACCGCATACCTATGGCTACACCTTC. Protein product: CASSLGGPHTYGYTF.

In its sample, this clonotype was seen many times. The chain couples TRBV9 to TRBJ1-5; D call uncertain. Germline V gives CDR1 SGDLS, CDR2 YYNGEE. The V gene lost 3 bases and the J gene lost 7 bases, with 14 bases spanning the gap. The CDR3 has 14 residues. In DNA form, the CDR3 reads TGTGCCAGCAGCGGTGATGGAATATACCAGCCCCAGCATTTT. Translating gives CASSGDGIYQPQHF. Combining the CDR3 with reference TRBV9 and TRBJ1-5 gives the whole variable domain DSGVTQTPKHLITATGQRVTLRCSPRSGDLSVYWYQQSLDQGLQFLIQYYNGEERAKGNILERFSAQQFPDLHSELNLSSLELGDSALYFCASSGDGIYQPQHFGDGTRLSIL.

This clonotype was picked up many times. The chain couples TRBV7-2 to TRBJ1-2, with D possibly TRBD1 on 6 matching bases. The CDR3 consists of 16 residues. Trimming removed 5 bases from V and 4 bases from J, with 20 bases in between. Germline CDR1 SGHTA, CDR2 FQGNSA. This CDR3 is CASSPRDTHPTYGYTF. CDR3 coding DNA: TGTGCCAGCAGCCCCCGGGACACACACCCTACCTATGGCTACACCTTC.

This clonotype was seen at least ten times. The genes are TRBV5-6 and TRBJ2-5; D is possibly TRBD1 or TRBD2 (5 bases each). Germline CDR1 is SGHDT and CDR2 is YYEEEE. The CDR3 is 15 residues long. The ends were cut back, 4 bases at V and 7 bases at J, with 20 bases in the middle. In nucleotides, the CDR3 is TGTGCCAGCAGCGACGGGCCTGGGGCGGGCGGGACCCAGTACTTC. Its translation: CASSDGPGAGGTQYF.